The 15 T cell receptor beta chains given below trace back to one sample, sequenced in a study of blood T cells in healthy people across ages. Next came a second PCR, run for about 6 to 11 cycles, which used a sample-barcoded 5' primer along with a J-beta primer mix. TCRdb ran MiXCR on the 5' RACE reads and lists one entry per CDR3 protein. This sample has approximately 730,000 distinct CDR3 sequences, with about 48% found just once. Sequences were obtained from blood. These receptors originate from a man at least 80 years old in good health.

The rearrangement joins TRBV7-9 to TRBJ1-2; D remains ambiguous. Trimming stripped 0 bases from V and 4 bases from J, with 9 bases between. This CDR3 spans 14 amino acids. Germline-derived CDR1 and CDR2 are SEHNR and FQNEAQ (reference sequence). This chain's CDR3 is CASSLAQSPYGYTF. In DNA form, the CDR3 reads TGTGCCAGCAGCTTAGCCCAAAGCCCCTATGGCTACACCTTC.

This sequence joins TRBV27 and TRBJ2-7, with 9 bases aligning to TRBD1. The J call may be in error: the DNA end matches TRBJ2-4 better. CDR1 is MNHEY, CDR2 SMNVEV, per germline (reference sequence). CDR3 length: 16 residues. The CDR3 DNA sequence: TGTGCCAGCAGTTCCGCCGGGACAGGGTTTAGTAACATTCAGTACTTC. Its translation is CASSSAGTGFSNIQYF.

Comment on this clonotype: The junction and the germline gene differ at one end; a read error may be behind it. The gene calls are TRBV10-3 and TRBJ2-1; 12 nucleotides match TRBD2. The V gene's germline CDR1 is ENHRY and CDR2 SYGVKD. The CDR3 covers 15 residues. The CDR3 sequence: CAVSETSGRIDEQFF. For the CDR3, the DNA is TGTGCCGTCAGTGAAACTAGCGGGAGGATCGATGAGCAGTTCTTC.

This clonotype was detected only a few times. Its ends do not fully match the called genes, so a read error is possible. The genes are TRBV7-7 and TRBJ2-3, with TRBD2 identical over 11 bases. Germline-derived CDR1 and CDR2 are SSHAT and FNYEAQ (reference sequence). The CDR3 is 15 amino acids. The CDR3 DNA sequence: TGTGCTAGCAGCCCACTAGCGGGAGACACAGATACGCAGTATTTT. Its protein product is CASSPLAGDTDTQYF.

The chain employs TRBV7-6 and TRBJ2-7; no firm D call. This CDR3 contains 14 residues. Germline assignment: CDR1 SGHVS and CDR2 FNYEAQ. Trimming removed 2 bases at V and 1 base at J, with 9 bases between. The CDR3 DNA reads as TGTGCCAGCAGCTTATCGGACGGTTCCTACGAGCAGTACTTC. This translates into CASSLSDGSYEQYF. Full variable domain (rest looked up from reference TRBV7-6 and TRBJ2-7): GAGVSQSPRYKVTKRGQDVALRCDPISGHVSLYWYRQALGQGPEFLTYFNYEAQQDKSGLPNDRFSAERPEGSISTLTIQRTEQRDSAMYRCASSLSDGSYEQYFGPGTRLTVT.

The chain joins TRBV6-1 to TRBJ2-6; the D gene is possibly TRBD1 (5 bases). CDR1 and CDR2 from the germline V gene are MNHNS and SASEGT. The CDR3 runs to 15 residues. With 3 bases removed from V and 2 bases from J, the gap between germline ends came to 8 bases. The CDR3 DNA is TGTGCCAGCAGTGATCCAGGGCCTGGGGCCAACGTCCTGACTTTC. This sequence encodes CASSDPGPGANVLTF.

The chain employs TRBV11-2 and TRBJ2-1; 7 bases match TRBD2. Germline CDR1 SGHAT, CDR2 FQNNGV. CDR3 length: 13 amino acids. V lost 7 bases and J lost 9; bases outside the gene matches: 9. This chain's CDR3 is CASTILAASEQFF. The CDR3 DNA reads as TGTGCCAGCACCATTCTAGCGGCGAGTGAGCAGTTCTTC. The full variable domain, rest sourced from reference TRBV11-2 and TRBJ2-1, is EAGVAQSPRYKIIEKRQSVAFWCNPISGHATLYWYQQILGQGPKLLIQFQNNGVVDDSQLPKDRFSAERLKGVDSTLKIQPAKLEDSAVYLCASTILAASEQFFGPGTRLTVL.

The chain recombines TRBV21-1 with TRBJ1-2; the table calls TRBD1, which could not be checked here. TRBV21-1 counts as a pseudogene. The CDR3 is 14 residues long. The CDR3 region is CASSKGWADRIRTF. The CDR3 region has the DNA TGTGCCAGCAGCAAAGGATGGGCGGACCGGATCCGCACCTTC.

V gene TRBV9 combines with J gene TRBJ2-4; possibly TRBD1 for D (7 bases). There are 16 residues in the CDR3. Germline V CDR1 and CDR2: SGDLS, YYNGEE. Trimming shortened V by 6 bases and J by 3 bases, and 19 bases separated the two germline ends. The CDR3 loop reads CASNRGGGIDKNIQYF. The CDR3 coding sequence is TGTGCCAGCAACCGAGGGGGCGGGATCGACAAAAACATTCAGTACTTC.

As DNA, the CDR3 is TGTGCCAGCAGTGGGGACAGGGTGGGTTCCTACGAGCAGTACTTC. It specifies CASSGDRVGSYEQYF. The V and J genes are TRBV2 and TRBJ2-7, with 9 bases identical to TRBD1. Trimming at V came to 4 bases and at J to 1 base, leaving 5 bases not matched to a gene. This CDR3 has 15 amino acids. The germline V gene encodes CDR1 SNHLY and CDR2 FYNNEI.

J is TRBJ2-1 and V is TRBV9, with D unresolved. V was trimmed by 0 bases and J by 4 bases, leaving 11 bases between them. The CDR3 has 15 amino acids. Looked up from germline, CDR1 is SGDLS and CDR2 is YYNGEE. In nucleotides, the CDR3 is TGTGCCAGCAGCGTAGACAACTTACCATACAATGAGCAGTTCTTC. Translated: CASSVDNLPYNEQFF.

The CDR3: CASSLSEVEQYF. As DNA, the CDR3 is TGTGCCAGCAGCCTCTCGGAGGTCGAGCAGTACTTC. This chain joins TRBV6-2 or TRBV6-3 and TRBJ2-5; TRBD2 might be the D (5 bases). The J call may be faulty, since TRBJ2-7 better matches the DNA end. The V gene's germline CDR1 is MNHEY and CDR2 SVGEGT. CDR3 length: 12 residues.

V gene TRBV12-3 or TRBV12-4 combines with J gene TRBJ2-1; no clear D. This CDR3 has 12 amino acids. Trimming removed 10 bases at V and 8 bases at J, with 15 bases between. The CDR3 protein is CATNNLTYEQFF. In nucleotides, the CDR3 is TGTGCCACCAATAACCTGACCTATGAGCAGTTCTTC.

This clonotype came up a few times. The J gene is TRBJ2-6, the V gene TRBV20-1; a possible D gene is TRBD1 (6 bases). Trimming removed 5 bases from V and 4 bases from J, with 12 bases in between. Germline loops: CDR1 DFQATT, CDR2 SNEGSKA (reference sequence). There are 14 residues in the CDR3. The DNA for the CDR3 is TGCAGTGCTTATACAGGGAGAGGGGCCAACGTCCTGACTTTC. It yields the protein CSAYTGRGANVLTF.

The genes are TRBV28 and TRBJ2-4; possibly TRBD2 for D (6 bases). Trimming took 8 bases from V and 13 from J, leaving 15 bases between them. CDR1 and CDR2 from the germline V gene are MDHEN and SYDVKM. This CDR3 is built from 11 residues. The CDR3 loop reads CASGGNYGQYF. The CDR3 coding sequence is TGTGCCAGCGGAGGGAACTACGGGCAGTACTTC.